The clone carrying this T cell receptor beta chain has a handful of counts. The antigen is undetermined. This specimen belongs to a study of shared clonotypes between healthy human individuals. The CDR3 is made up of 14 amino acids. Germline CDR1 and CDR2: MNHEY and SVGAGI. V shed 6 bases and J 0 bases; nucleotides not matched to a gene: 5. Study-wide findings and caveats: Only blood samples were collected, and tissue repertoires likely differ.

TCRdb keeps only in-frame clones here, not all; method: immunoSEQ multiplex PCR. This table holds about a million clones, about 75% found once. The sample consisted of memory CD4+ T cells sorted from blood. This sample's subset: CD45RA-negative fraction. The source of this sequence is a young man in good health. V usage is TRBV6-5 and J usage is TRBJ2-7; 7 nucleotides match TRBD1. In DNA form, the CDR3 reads TGTGCCAGCAGCGACAGGGACCACTCCTACGAGCAGTACTTC. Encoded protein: CASSDRDHSYEQYF.